These 28 T cell receptor beta chains were all obtained from the same sample, sequenced in a study of early T cells in non-severe SARS-CoV-2 infection. TCRdb recomputed calls from the 5' RACE reads with MiXCR, one row per CDR3 protein. The table records 100,000 to 130,000 distinct CDR3 sequences, around 10% of them present only once. The sequenced sample was whole blood. The receptors originated from an adult who was a healthcare worker with PCR-confirmed SARS-CoV-2 infection or an uninfected control (not recorded which).

This clonotype was counted many times. The chain uses TRBV19 and TRBJ1-5; 11 bases are a match to TRBD1. From germline, CDR1 is LNHDA and CDR2 SQIVND (reference sequence). Losses at the gene ends were 3 bases for V and 10 bases for J; bases not matched to a gene: 5. CDR3 length: 14 residues. CDR3 sequence reads: CASSIGQGARPQHF. The CDR3 DNA follows: TGTGCCAGTAGTATCGGACAGGGGGCAAGACCCCAGCATTTT. The whole variable domain, filled in from reference TRBV19 and TRBJ1-5, reads DGGITQSPKYLFRKEGQNVTLSCEQNLNHDAMYWYRQDPGQGLRLIYYSQIVNDFQKGDIAEGYSVSREKKESFPLTVTSAQKNPTAFYLCASSIGQGARPQHFGDGTRLSIL.

This clonotype was detected a few times. CDR3 sequence: CASSYSRGSYEAFF. In DNA, the CDR3 is TGTGCCAGCAGTTACTCGAGAGGGAGTTATGAAGCTTTCTTT. This chain uses TRBV6-5 with TRBJ1-1; D is ambiguous. V was trimmed by 0 bases and J by 7 bases, leaving 12 bases between them. The CDR3 contains 14 residues. Germline V gene lookup returns CDR1 MNHEY and CDR2 SVGAGI.

The rearrangement uses TRBV10-3 and TRBJ1-1; no clear D gene. Germline CDR1 reads ENHRY; CDR2 reads SYGVKD. V lost 0 bases, J lost 2 bases, and 4 bases lay in between. The CDR3 length is 13 residues. CDR3 protein: CAISESDNTEAFF. CDR3 nucleotides: TGTGCCATCAGTGAGTCGGACAACACTGAAGCTTTCTTT.

In its sample, this clonotype was seen many times. The CDR3: CASSLTPGLAGGPTLYEQYF. As DNA, the CDR3 is TGTGCCAGCAGTTTAACCCCGGGACTAGCGGGAGGGCCTACCCTCTACGAGCAGTACTTC. The chain couples TRBV12-3 or TRBV12-4 to TRBJ2-7; 16 bases align to TRBD2. This CDR3 comprises 20 residues. The trim removed 2 bases at V and 3 bases at J, leaving 13 bases unmatched.

The table lists this clonotype with a few counts. V usage is TRBV6-2 or TRBV6-3 and J usage is TRBJ2-2; perhaps D is TRBD1 or TRBD2 (5 bases each). Germline V lookup: CDR1 MNHEY, CDR2 SVGEGT. V lost 5 bases and J 6 bases, leaving 19 bases between the germline ends. The CDR3 spans 16 residues. CDR3 in amino acids: CASSRRDPDPAGELFF. The CDR3 DNA is TGTGCCAGCAGTCGCCGGGACCCAGACCCGGCCGGGGAGCTGTTTTTT.

Of note for this clonotype: This could be a read error, since a much larger clone is one nucleotide away. V and J are TRBV28 and TRBJ2-6; D gene ambiguous. The CDR3 consists of 13 residues. Germline values: CDR1 MDHEN, CDR2 SYDVKM. The CDR3: CTSSSAGANVLTF. The CDR3 DNA reads TGTACCAGCAGCTCCGCTGGGGCCAACGTCCTGACTTTC. The full variable domain, in which reference TRBV28 and TRBJ2-6 provide the parts outside the CDR3, is DVKVTQSSRYLVKRTGEKVFLECVQDMDHENMFWYRQDPGLGLRLIYFSYDVKMKEKGDIPEGYSVSREKKERFSLILESASTNQTSMYLCTSSSAGANVLTFGAGSRLTVL.

This clonotype came up many times. V usage is TRBV29-1 and J usage is TRBJ2-7, with D possibly matching TRBD1 (6 bases). CDR1 is SQVTM and CDR2 is ANQGSEA in the germline V gene. CDR3 length: 14 residues. Trimming left V 6 bases short and J 0 bases short, with 15 bases between. CDR3 coding DNA: TGCAGCGTCCATAAAGGGGGTAGCTCCTACGAGCAGTACTTC. Its protein is CSVHKGGSSYEQYF.

The V and J genes are TRBV24-1 and TRBJ2-7; TRBD2 agrees at 7 bases. Germline CDR1 and CDR2: KGHDR and SFDVKD. V dropped 5 bases and J dropped 0; count of bases not matched to a gene: 6. The CDR3 runs to 15 residues. CDR3: CATSAAGATSYEQYF. The CDR3 DNA sequence: TGTGCCACCAGTGCGGCGGGAGCCACCTCCTACGAGCAGTACTTC.

This clonotype was seen many times. J is TRBJ2-5 and V is TRBV30; D is perhaps TRBD1 (6 bases). Germline V gene lookup returns CDR1 GTSNPN and CDR2 SVGIG (reference sequence). The CDR3 is 12 amino acids. Trimming shortened V by 0 bases and J by 10 bases, and 12 bases separated the two germline ends. CDR3 sequence: CAWSVQGLDQYF. The CDR3 bases are TGTGCCTGGAGTGTACAGGGCCTCGACCAGTACTTC.

This clonotype occurred a few times. V usage is TRBV6-5 and J usage is TRBJ2-7; 7 nucleotides align to TRBD2. V dropped 6 bases and J dropped 6; count of bases not matched to a gene: 5. Germline CDR1 and CDR2: MNHEY and SVGAGI. This CDR3 has 12 residues. The CDR3 spells CASRPGGGEQYF. The CDR3 DNA sequence: TGTGCCAGCAGGCCGGGGGGAGGCGAGCAGTACTTC.

This clonotype showed up many times. The rearrangement links TRBV2 to TRBJ2-7; D not resolved. Trimming pared 5 bases from V and 6 bases from J, leaving 17 bases between. Germline CDR1 is SNHLY and CDR2 is FYNNEI. The CDR3 runs 14 residues. The CDR3 protein is CASSSYGTLGEQYF. CDR3 DNA sequence: TGTGCCAGCAGTTCGTACGGCACTCTCGGCGAGCAGTACTTC.

This clonotype was counted at least ten times. In DNA, the CDR3 is TGTGCCAGCAGGTCTCTGGGACCCATGAACACTGAAGCTTTCTTT. Its translation: CASRSLGPMNTEAFF. The chain employs TRBV28 and TRBJ1-1; possible D gene TRBD1, 5 bases. Germline V gives CDR1 MDHEN, CDR2 SYDVKM. V was cut by 6 bases and J by 0 bases, with 14 bases left in between. This CDR3 comprises 15 residues.

This clonotype was recorded a few times. The J gene is TRBJ2-3, the V gene TRBV5-6, with D unresolved. Trimming removed 2 bases at V and 3 bases at J, with 13 bases between. The CDR3 runs to 15 residues. Germline V gene data show CDR1 as SGHDT and CDR2 as YYEEEE. The CDR3 bases are TGTGCCAGCAGCTTCTTTGAGAAGGCTACAGATACGCAGTATTTT. Residues: CASSFFEKATDTQYF.

The chain has TRBV2 and TRBJ2-3; 7 nucleotides align to TRBD2. The CDR3 covers 15 residues. Germline trimming cut 5 bases from V and 4 bases from J; bases unmatched to any gene: 9. Germline V gene lookup returns CDR1 SNHLY and CDR2 FYNNEI. For the CDR3, the DNA is TGTGCCAGCAGTCCCCGAGGACTAGAAGCAGATACGCAGTATTTT. This sequence encodes CASSPRGLEADTQYF.

For this clonotype: A much larger clone sits a single nucleotide away, making a read error possible. The CDR3 protein is CACSILGPGETQYF. In DNA form, the CDR3 reads TGTGCCTGTAGTATACTGGGTCCAGGGGAGACCCAGTACTTC. The J gene is TRBJ2-5, the V gene TRBV19; D is perhaps TRBD1 (5 bases). This CDR3 is 14 amino acids long. Germline CDR1 LNHDA, CDR2 SQIVND (reference sequence).

This clonotype was seen many times. The DNA for the CDR3 is TGTGCCACCAGCAGACCGGGACTAGCGGGAGGAGATACGCAGTATTTT. Its translation: CATSRPGLAGGDTQYF. The V call is TRBV15, the J call TRBJ2-3; TRBD2 aligns across 15 bases. The germline V gene has CDR1 LNHNV and CDR2 YYDKDF (reference sequence). The J segment lost 5 bases and the V segment lost 2 bases, leaving 2 bases of the junction unmatched. The CDR3 totals 16 residues.

This clonotype was detected a few times. V usage is TRBV29-1 and J usage is TRBJ2-3; 7 nucleotides line up with TRBD2. CDR3 length: 14 amino acids. V lost 7 bases and J lost 4; bases outside the gene matches: 11. Germline CDR1 reads SQVTM; CDR2 reads ANQGSEA. The CDR3 reads CSAGGGKGADTQYF. The CDR3 DNA is TGCAGCGCTGGCGGGGGTAAGGGTGCAGATACGCAGTATTTT.

The chain combines TRBV9 with TRBJ2-7; D may be TRBD1 (5 bases). Trimming cost V 3 bases and J 5 bases, with 12 bases left between them. Germline V gene data show CDR1 as SGDLS and CDR2 as YYNGEE. This CDR3 contains 13 residues. The CDR3 bases are TGTGCCAGCAGCGAAGGGGCCAGCAACGAGCAGTACTTC. It specifies CASSEGASNEQYF.

This clonotype was recorded at least ten times. The CDR3 DNA reads as TGTGCCAGCAGTGCGGGAGTAGGCTACAATGAGCAGTTCTTC. Its translation is CASSAGVGYNEQFF. V usage is TRBV25-1 and J usage is TRBJ2-1, with D tentatively TRBD2 (6 bases). The V gene's germline CDR1 is MGHDK and CDR2 SYGVNS. The CDR3 is made up of 14 amino acids. Between the trimmed V and J ends, which lost 4 bases and 3 bases, there was a span of 10 bases.

This clonotype was seen a few times. This chain connects TRBV20-1 to TRBJ1-1; tentatively, D is TRBD1 (5 bases). This CDR3 comprises 13 residues. CDR1 DFQATT and CDR2 SNEGSKA come from the germline V gene (reference sequence). Trimming pared 6 bases from V and 8 bases from J, leaving 19 bases between. The CDR3 here is CSAAGPQGVEAFF. DNA of the CDR3: TGCAGTGCAGCGGGACCCCAAGGTGTGGAAGCTTTCTTT.

The gene calls are TRBV2 and TRBJ2-4, with 14 bases matching TRBD2. This CDR3 is 17 amino acids long. V gave up 7 bases and J gave up 1 base; unmatched junction bases: 6. In germline, CDR1 is SNHLY, CDR2 FYNNEI. This CDR3 reads CASTRLAGGPAKNIQYF. The CDR3 DNA is TGTGCCAGCACCAGACTAGCGGGAGGGCCGGCCAAAAACATTCAGTACTTC.

The table lists this clonotype with many counts. V is TRBV7-9 and J is TRBJ2-2; 8 positions agree with TRBD2. The V segment lost 0 bases and the J segment 0 bases; nucleotides outside the gene matches: 3. The CDR3 totals 17 residues. The germline CDR1 and CDR2 sequences are SEHNR and FQNEAQ (reference sequence). As DNA, the CDR3 is TGTGCCAGCAGCTTAGCGGCGGGAGGCCCGAACACCGGGGAGCTGTTTTTT. Translation: CASSLAAGGPNTGELFF.

This clonotype has ten or more counts. The rearrangement uses TRBV7-9 and TRBJ1-5, with 7 bases fitting TRBD1. Per the germline V gene, CDR1 is SEHNR and CDR2 is FQNEAQ (reference sequence). This CDR3 has 13 amino acids. After removal of 4 bases from V and 5 bases from J, the junction contained 2 bases not matched to a gene. CDR3 bases: TGTGCCAGCAGCTCTACAGGGGATCAGCCCCAGCATTTT. Translation gives CASSSTGDQPQHF. The full variable domain, in which reference TRBV7-9 and TRBJ1-5 provide the parts outside the CDR3, is DTGVSQNPRHKITKRGQNVTFRCDPISEHNRLYWYRQTLGQGPEFLTYFQNEAQLEKSRLLSDRFSAERPKGSFSTLEIQRTEQGDSAMYLCASSSTGDQPQHFGDGTRLSIL.

This clonotype was detected a few times. This sequence joins TRBV12-5 and TRBJ2-1; D ambiguous. From germline, CDR1 is LGHNT and CDR2 FRNRAP. The CDR3 totals 15 residues. The V end was cut by 4 bases, the J end by 10 bases, with 20 bases between. The CDR3, as DNA: TGTGCTAGTGGTTCCGCCCGAGGTTTAGCAGGAGAGCAGTTCTTC. Its protein is CASGSARGLAGEQFF.

Ten or more counts support this clonotype. The gene calls are TRBV12-3 or TRBV12-4 and TRBJ2-3; D remains unclear. CDR3 length: 14 amino acids. Trimming removed 3 bases from V and 6 bases from J, with 13 bases in between. CDR3 DNA sequence: TGTGCCAGCAGTTTTAGGGCTTTGGGGGATACGCAGTATTTT. This gives the protein CASSFRALGDTQYF.

With regard to this clonotype: With a much larger clone just one base away, this may be a read error. The chain carries TRBV4-3 and TRBJ1-1; 7 nucleotides agree with TRBD1. Germline V gene lookup returns CDR1 LGHNA and CDR2 YSLEER. The CDR3 runs to 15 residues. The CDR3 loop is CAISQEGGNLLDAFF. The CDR3 nucleotides are TGCGCCATCAGCCAGGAAGGGGGCAACCTTCTCGACGCTTTCTTT.

This clonotype was observed a few times. The gene calls are TRBV7-9 and TRBJ2-3, with D perhaps TRBD1 or TRBD2 (5 bases each). Germline V gene data show CDR1 as SEHNR and CDR2 as FQNEAQ (reference sequence). The CDR3 spans 15 residues. The V end lost 1 base, the J end lost 3 bases, and 11 bases lay between the germline ends. CDR3 loop: CASSLVRGPTDTQYF. Here the CDR3 DNA reads TGTGCCAGCAGCTTAGTCCGGGGCCCGACAGATACGCAGTATTTT.

In its sample, this clonotype was seen once. The V gene is TRBV11-2, the J gene TRBJ2-5; 16 nucleotides agree with TRBD2. Germline V CDR1 and CDR2: SGHAT, FQNNGV. The CDR3 consists of 20 residues. V shed 3 bases, J shed 5 bases, and the junction held 15 bases outside the gene matches. CDR3 in amino acids: CASSLEPGLAGGPRKETQYF. The CDR3 nucleotides read TGTGCCAGCAGCTTGGAGCCGGGACTAGCGGGAGGGCCACGGAAGGAGACCCAGTACTTC.